The clone carrying this T cell receptor beta chain occurred once. The CDR3 sequence is 15 residues long. Germline CDR1 LNHDA, CDR2 SQIVND (reference sequence). J lost 2 bases, V lost 6 bases, and 9 bases had no gene match. This sample is part of a study of shared clonotypes between healthy human individuals. TCRdb's table, derived via immunoSEQ multiplex PCR, lists solely in-frame clones and lacks some. The sample contains roughly 1,500,000 clones, just under 99% of which appear only once. The sequence was obtained from a man between 25 and 39 years old in good health. The sequenced material came from naive CD4+ T cells sorted from blood. Specified subset: CD45RA+ positively selected. The rearrangement joins TRBV19 to TRBJ1-2; 7 nucleotides align to TRBD1. The CDR3 nucleotides are TGTGCCAGTAGGCCGACAGGGAGCCGAAACTATGGCTACACCTTC. It is translated as CASRPTGSRNYGYTF.